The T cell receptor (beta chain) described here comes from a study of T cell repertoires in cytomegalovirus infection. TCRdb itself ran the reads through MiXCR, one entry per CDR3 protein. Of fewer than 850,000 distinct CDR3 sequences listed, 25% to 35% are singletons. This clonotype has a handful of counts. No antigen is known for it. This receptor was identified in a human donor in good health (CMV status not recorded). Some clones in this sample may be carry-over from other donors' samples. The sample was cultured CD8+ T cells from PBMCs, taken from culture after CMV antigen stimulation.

The CDR3 nucleotides read TGTGCCATCAGTGACACAGGGGTACACACTGAAGCTTTCTTT. It yields the protein CAISDTGVHTEAFF. V usage is TRBV10-3 and J usage is TRBJ1-1; 7 nucleotides agree with TRBD1. With 3 bases clipped from V and 3 bases from J, the junction kept 4 bases outside the gene matches. The CDR3 loop spans 14 amino acids. Per the germline V gene, CDR1 is ENHRY and CDR2 is SYGVKD.